A selection of T cell receptor beta chains follows, all from one sample in a study of long-term antiretroviral therapy in people with HIV. Sequencing used immunoSEQ multiplex PCR; TCRdb keeps in-frame clones, though not all of them. The repertoire includes about 22,000 clones, less than 80% of them detected once, and just under 9.5% sits in the top ten. The sample here was unsorted PBMCs, taken 4.1 years after starting antiretroviral therapy. These receptor sequences come from a woman aged 40-49 years with HIV. The conserved cysteine and the conserved F or W are not part of the CDR3 here. Fields, in order: J gene, clone size, V gene, CDR3 protein. Size tells how often a clone was seen (once, few, many) or the class of an expanded clone, and some rows leave it out.

J: TRBJ1-3
size: once
V: TRBV29-1
CDR3: SVRPDSSGNTIY

J: TRBJ1-2
size: -
V: TRBV27
CDR3: ASSPPGGGIYGYT

J: TRBJ1-2
size: -
V: TRBV10-3
CDR3: AISSWTENYGYT

J: TRBJ1-1
size: -
V: TRBV30
CDR3: AWAQPRMNTEAF

J: TRBJ2-7
size: -
V: TRBV13
CDR3: ASSLGLPYEQY

J: TRBJ2-5
size: -
V: TRBV25-1
CDR3: ASRAGTSQETQY

J: TRBJ2-1
size: few
V: TRBV27
CDR3: ASSLGEASYNEQF

J: TRBJ1-4
size: -
V: TRBV30
CDR3: AWSVTGDNEKLF

J: TRBJ2-1
size: -
V: TRBV5-1
CDR3: ASSLMTGGTYNEQF

J: TRBJ1-1
size: -
V: TRBV6-1
CDR3: ASSLQGIEAF

J: TRBJ1-2
size: -
V: TRBV7-6
CDR3: ASSPALGFGYT

J: TRBJ2-7
size: -
V: TRBV21-1
CDR3: ASSKAPGPTVYEQY

J: TRBJ2-2
size: -
V: TRBV27
CDR3: ASSLLAGQRTGELF

J: TRBJ2-3
size: -
V: TRBV11-3
CDR3: ASSRKAGGATDTQY

J: TRBJ1-5
size: -
V: TRBV19
CDR3: ASSIDLGASDVVNQPQH

J: TRBJ1-1
size: -
V: TRBV11-3
CDR3: ASSPNVGTEAF

J: TRBJ2-5
size: -
V: TRBV18
CDR3: ASSPDRVGETQY

J: TRBJ2-1
size: -
V: TRBV30
CDR3: AWDNYGEQF

J: TRBJ2-7
size: -
V: TRBV19
CDR3: ASSQQGAVYEQY

J: TRBJ1-1
size: -
V: TRBV5-8
CDR3: ASSLLMGNTEAF

J: TRBJ2-3
size: -
V: TRBV13
CDR3: ASRKEGLAGGD

J: TRBJ2-1
size: once
V: TRBV19
CDR3: ASSQYSGRGNEQF

J: TRBJ2-1
size: -
V: TRBV6-5
CDR3: ASRGLGPANEQF

J: TRBJ2-7
size: few
V: TRBV19
CDR3: ASSLDRGISYEQY

J: TRBJ1-5
size: -
V: TRBV5-5
CDR3: ASSLFSSNSNQPQH

J: TRBJ2-2
size: -
V: TRBV9
CDR3: ASTSGASGELF

J: TRBJ1-2
size: -
V: TRBV6-1
CDR3: ASSGGGSRYT

J: TRBJ2-7
size: -
V: TRBV30
CDR3: AWSVGGYEQY

J: TRBJ1-1
size: -
V: TRBV6-1
CDR3: ASSEANQWQVNTEAF

J: TRBJ2-1
size: -
V: TRBV6-1
CDR3: ASLGLGINEQF

J: TRBJ2-1
size: -
V: TRBV10-1
CDR3: ASSSGTKKYNEQF

J: TRBJ1-2
size: -
V: TRBV6-6
CDR3: ASSSDRANGYT

J: TRBJ2-7
size: -
V: TRBV5-8
CDR3: ASSLEQGPTYEQY

J: TRBJ2-1
size: -
V: TRBV4-1
CDR3: ASSLPGSSYNEQF

J: TRBJ1-4
size: -
V: TRBV4-3
CDR3: ASSQGQGSYLANEKLF

J: TRBJ1-1
size: -
V: TRBV4-3
CDR3: ASSQALTPNTEAF

J: TRBJ1-1
size: -
V: TRBV7-2
CDR3: ASSPRAGEAF

J: TRBJ1-5
size: -
V: TRBV5-4
CDR3: ASSLGGTGQGNQPQH

J: TRBJ1-3
size: -
V: TRBV2
CDR3: ASSASRTAGNTIY

J: TRBJ1-1
size: -
V: TRBV9
CDR3: ASSVLTAPRAF

J: TRBJ1-5
size: -
V: TRBV9
CDR3: ASSVDEGRHQPQH

J: TRBJ2-2
size: -
V: TRBV2
CDR3: ASSEAPGQNFNTGELF

J: TRBJ1-2
size: -
V: TRBV7-8
CDR3: ASSSGQGYGYT

J: TRBJ2-5
size: -
V: TRBV2
CDR3: ASSEVTSGKSIGETQY

J: TRBJ2-2
size: few
V: TRBV18
CDR3: ASSPPSGSTGELF

J: TRBJ1-6
size: -
V: TRBV5-1
CDR3: ASSSSGLDGMSSYNSPLH

J: TRBJ1-6
size: -
V: TRBV10-3
CDR3: AISEGTGLNSPLH

J: TRBJ2-4
size: -
V: TRBV2
CDR3: ASSEREGKNIQY

J: TRBJ1-1
size: -
V: TRBV6-5
CDR3: ASSYSGAPLRTEAF

J: TRBJ1-2
size: -
V: TRBV5-4
CDR3: ASSSSQGARDGYT

J: TRBJ2-7
size: -
V: TRBV7-9
CDR3: ASSLSEREVPYEQY

J: TRBJ2-7
size: -
V: TRBV5-1
CDR3: ASSLGQGRSYEQY

J: TRBJ1-1
size: -
V: TRBV7-2
CDR3: ASSYSQGMNTEAF

J: TRBJ1-2
size: few
V: TRBV27
CDR3: ASSLTANYGYT

J: TRBJ2-4
size: -
V: TRBV9
CDR3: ASSVGASGTKNIQY

J: TRBJ1-3
size: -
V: TRBV5-4
CDR3: ASSLNPSGNTIY

J: TRBJ1-2
size: -
V: TRBV14
CDR3: ASSQDRGVYGYT